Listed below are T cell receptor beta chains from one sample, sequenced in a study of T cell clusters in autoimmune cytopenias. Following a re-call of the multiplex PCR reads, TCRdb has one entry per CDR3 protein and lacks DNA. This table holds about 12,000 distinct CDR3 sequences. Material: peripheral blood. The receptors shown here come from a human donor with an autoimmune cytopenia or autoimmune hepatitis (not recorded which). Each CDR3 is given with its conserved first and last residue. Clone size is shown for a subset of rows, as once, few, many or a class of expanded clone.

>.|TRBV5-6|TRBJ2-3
CASSLEGLLRGDTQYF
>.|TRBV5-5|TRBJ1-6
CASSFGQSNSPLHF
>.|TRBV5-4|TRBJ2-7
CASSLAPGRANEQYF
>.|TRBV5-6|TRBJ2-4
CASSDSMSGAAKNIQYF
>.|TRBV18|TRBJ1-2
CASSPSELRGYTF
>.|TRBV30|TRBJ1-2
CARAAFNYGYTF
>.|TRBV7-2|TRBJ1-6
CASSPHGPGGNSPLHF
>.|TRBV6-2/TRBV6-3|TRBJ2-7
CASTRGREHEQYF
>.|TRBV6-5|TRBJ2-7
CASSKDGGLYEQYF
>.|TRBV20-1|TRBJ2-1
CSATGPLRSYNEQFF
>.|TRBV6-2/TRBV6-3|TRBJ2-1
CASSLTGVGLIEQFF
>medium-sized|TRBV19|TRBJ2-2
CASSELNGELFF
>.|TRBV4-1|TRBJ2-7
CASSQEPGTGALASSYEQYF
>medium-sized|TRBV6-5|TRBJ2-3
CASSYTGITDTQYF
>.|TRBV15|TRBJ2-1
CATSLQVYNEQFF
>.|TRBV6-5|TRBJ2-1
CASSYSTGGREQFF
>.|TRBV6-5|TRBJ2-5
CASSYGTKGKETQYF
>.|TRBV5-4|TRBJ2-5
CASYSDRRQETQYF
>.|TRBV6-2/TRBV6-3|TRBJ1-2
CASSLTGRVVSGYTF
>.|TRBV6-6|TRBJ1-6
CASSYLWTGGLNNSPLHF
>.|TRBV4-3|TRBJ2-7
CASSQGDGLPRYEQYF
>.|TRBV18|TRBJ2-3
CASSPRTSGGWDTQYF
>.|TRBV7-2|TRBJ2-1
CASSYGHSSYNEQFF
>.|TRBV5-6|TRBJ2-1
CASSLSRLAVFNEQFF
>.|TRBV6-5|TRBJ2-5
CASSMAGTRETQYF
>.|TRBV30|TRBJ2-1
CAWVTWNEQFF
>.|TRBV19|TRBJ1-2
CASSWTGENGYTF
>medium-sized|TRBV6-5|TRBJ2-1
CASSYSGVNHNEQFF
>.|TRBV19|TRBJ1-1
CASSLTSMNTEAFF
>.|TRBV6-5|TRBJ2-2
CASSHRGYSVRDTGELFF
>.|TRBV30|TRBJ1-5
CAWGRDQPQHF
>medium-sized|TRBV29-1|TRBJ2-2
CSVSTGNTGELFF
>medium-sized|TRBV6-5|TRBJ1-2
CASSTLGGYGYTF
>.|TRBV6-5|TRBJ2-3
CASSYPTSGGATDTQYF
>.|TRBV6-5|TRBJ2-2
CASRGLAGETGELFF
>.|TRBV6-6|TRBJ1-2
CASTALLDYGYTF
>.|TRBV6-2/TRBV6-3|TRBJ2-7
CASSEGGTREQYF
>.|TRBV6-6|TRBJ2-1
CASSYSFQVHYNEQFF
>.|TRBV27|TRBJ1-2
CASSSFFSRTGNYGYTF
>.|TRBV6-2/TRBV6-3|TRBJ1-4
CASSYSAGSMNEKLFF
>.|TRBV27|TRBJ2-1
CASSFSGPILNEQFF
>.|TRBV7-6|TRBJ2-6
CASSATSGANVLTF
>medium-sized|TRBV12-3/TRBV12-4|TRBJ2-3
CASGRATDTQYF
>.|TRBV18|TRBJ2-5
CASSPGLAGAETQYF
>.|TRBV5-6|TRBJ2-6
CASSFNSGANVLTF
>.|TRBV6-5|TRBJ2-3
CASTKIGVAGGYTDTQYF
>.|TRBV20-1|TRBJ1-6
CSAREVLDVSPLHF